This T cell receptor beta chain was identified in a study of human T cells and chemical hapten exposure. About the study: Small volume differences among pooled libraries mainly caused per-sample TCR yield variation.

The template was total RNA from unfractionated whole blood. During construction of the library, unique molecular identifiers were attached to individual cDNA molecules for quantitative, reproducible TCR counting. TCRdb called the 5' RACE reads again in MiXCR, with one record for every CDR3 protein. The repertoire holds some 78,000 distinct CDR3 sequences, roughly 8% seen once, with 2% to 2.5% in the top ten. This clonotype came up many times. Germline V gene lookup returns CDR1 SEHNR and CDR2 FQNEAQ (reference sequence). The CDR3 extends over 15 amino acids. V shed 3 bases and J shed 1 base, with 12 bases lying between them.

The V gene is TRBV7-9, the J gene TRBJ2-5; possible D gene TRBD1, 5 bases. This TCR derives from a male donor in good health. Here the CDR3 DNA reads TGTGCCAGCAGCTTCCGGACACCGGTCCAAGAGACCCAGTACTTC. Translation gives CASSFRTPVQETQYF.